The 17 T cell receptor beta chains presented below share a single source sample, sequenced in a study of T-cell memory formation after mild COVID-19. MiXCR, run by TCRdb on the 5' RACE reads, gives a single entry per CDR3 protein. This repertoire shows some 600,000 distinct CDR3 sequences, around 15% found once; its top ten account for about 7.5%. Sequenced: PBMCs or a T cell subset sorted from them (not recorded which). Receptors originate from an adult woman who had mild COVID-19 (a few samples of this study predate the infection). Cell type and time point are not known.

V is TRBV5-1 and J is TRBJ1-1; TRBD1 might be the D (6 bases). The CDR3 extends over 14 amino acids. V shed 1 base and J shed 5 bases, with 12 bases lying between them. The germline V gene encodes CDR1 SGHRS and CDR2 YFSETQ. The CDR3 spells CASSLRGGGTEAFF. The DNA of the CDR3 is TGCGCCAGCAGCTTGCGAGGGGGAGGGACTGAAGCTTTCTTT.

V and J are TRBV29-1 and TRBJ2-7; the D gene is possibly TRBD2 (6 bases). Trimming left V 2 bases short and J 3 bases short, with 17 bases between. CDR3 length: 15 residues. Germline CDR1 is SQVTM and CDR2 is ANQGSEA. The CDR3, as DNA: TGCAGCGTTGAAATTATGGAGGGTCCAAGCTACGAGCAGTACTTC. Translating gives CSVEIMEGPSYEQYF.

The chain carries TRBV29-1 and TRBJ1-2; D is ambiguous. Trimming removed 4 bases at V and 5 bases at J, with 17 bases between. Germline CDR1 SQVTM, CDR2 ANQGSEA. The CDR3 has 14 amino acids. The CDR3 sequence: CSVVLGAGGYGYTF. In nucleotides, the CDR3 is TGCAGCGTTGTCTTAGGTGCGGGAGGTTATGGCTACACCTTC.

The chain is built from TRBV12-3 or TRBV12-4 and TRBJ1-2; TRBD1 might be the D (5 bases). V was cut by 7 bases and J by 4 bases, with 13 bases left in between. This CDR3 contains 13 residues. The CDR3 nucleotides read TGTGCCAGCATTGGGGGTAGTGGCTATGGCTACACCTTC. Translated: CASIGGSGYGYTF.

This clonotype was counted a few times. V usage is TRBV9 and J usage is TRBJ2-1; D is undetermined. Trimming cost V 3 bases and J 3 bases, with 13 bases left between them. CDR1 and CDR2 from the germline V gene are SGDLS and YYNGEE. The CDR3 runs 15 residues. CDR3 residues: CASSGSTRVYNEQFF. In DNA, the CDR3 is TGTGCCAGCAGCGGCTCAACGCGTGTCTACAATGAGCAGTTCTTC.

The gene calls are TRBV12-3 or TRBV12-4 and TRBJ2-2, with 8 bases matching TRBD2. Germline trimming cut 3 bases from V and 4 bases from J; bases unmatched to any gene: 13. The CDR3 is made up of 18 amino acids. CDR3 residues: CASSFPRTSWGSTGELFF. In DNA, the CDR3 is TGTGCCAGCAGTTTCCCTCGGACTAGCTGGGGGAGCACCGGGGAGCTGTTTTTT.

This clonotype has only a few counts. This chain connects TRBV7-6 to TRBJ2-1, with 7 bases identical to TRBD2. Germline lookup yields CDR1 SGHVS and CDR2 FNYEAQ. CDR3 length: 16 amino acids. Losses at the gene ends were 4 bases for V and 0 bases for J; bases not matched to a gene: 6. This chain's CDR3 is CASSSRDYPSYNEQFF. The CDR3, as DNA: TGTGCCAGCAGCTCCCGGGACTACCCCTCCTACAATGAGCAGTTCTTC. Full variable domain (outside the CDR3, taken from reference TRBV7-6 and TRBJ2-1): GAGVSQSPRYKVTKRGQDVALRCDPISGHVSLYWYRQALGQGPEFLTYFNYEAQQDKSGLPNDRFSAERPEGSISTLTIQRTEQRDSAMYRCASSSRDYPSYNEQFFGPGTRLTVL.

This rearrangement joins TRBV5-1 to TRBJ2-7, with D possibly TRBD2 on 5 matching bases. The CDR3 extends over 19 amino acids. In germline, CDR1 is SGHRS, CDR2 YFSETQ. Trimming cost V 0 bases and J 2 bases, with 24 bases left between them. CDR3 amino acids: CASSLVPGEFEVDPYEQYF. In DNA form, the CDR3 reads TGCGCCAGCAGCTTGGTCCCTGGGGAGTTTGAGGTGGACCCCTACGAGCAGTACTTC.

This clonotype is a singleton in its sample. The chain carries TRBV23-1 and TRBJ1-2, with D unclear. TRBV23-1 is an open reading frame, and its role is uncertain. V was cut by 2 bases and J by 5 bases, with 15 bases left in between. The CDR3 loop spans 15 amino acids. CDR3 region: CASSQSPRQPYGYTF. DNA for the CDR3: TGCGCCAGCAGTCAAAGTCCAAGGCAGCCATATGGCTACACCTTC.

The chain employs TRBV11-3 and TRBJ2-3; D is possibly TRBD2 (5 bases). CDR3 size: 14 residues. V gave up 6 bases and J gave up 4 bases, with 14 bases separating them. Germline V lookup: CDR1 SGHNT, CDR2 YENEEA. CDR3 loop: CASSSSGLADTQYF. The CDR3 DNA is TGTGCCAGCAGTTCCTCGGGATTAGCAGATACGCAGTATTTT.

J is TRBJ2-3 and V is TRBV5-1, with TRBD2 identical over 14 bases. With V trimmed by 4 bases and J by 6 bases, 7 bases remained unmatched. The CDR3 is 16 residues long. Germline CDR1 reads SGHRS; CDR2 reads YFSETQ. The CDR3 protein is CASSRGLAGEVDTQYF. As DNA, the CDR3 is TGCGCCAGCAGCCGGGGACTAGCGGGAGAAGTTGATACGCAGTATTTT.

The chain carries TRBV6-2 or TRBV6-3 and TRBJ2-2, with D unclear. V was clipped by 1 base and J by 5 bases, with 11 bases between them. The CDR3 loop spans 15 amino acids. CDR1 and CDR2 from the germline V gene are MNHEY and SVGEGT. The CDR3: CASSYLAEETGELFF. The CDR3, as DNA: TGTGCCAGCAGTTACTTGGCAGAAGAAACCGGGGAGCTGTTTTTT.

Only a few counts were recorded for this clonotype. The chain is built from TRBV20-1 and TRBJ2-2; no clear D gene. V dropped 2 bases and J dropped 7 bases, with 14 bases sitting between them. Germline CDR1 DFQATT, CDR2 SNEGSKA (reference sequence). This CDR3 has 14 residues. The CDR3 protein is CSARNPRLGGELFF. CDR3 nucleotides: TGCAGTGCTAGAAACCCCAGGTTGGGCGGGGAGCTGTTTTTT.

This chain uses TRBV29-1 with TRBJ2-7; TRBD1 might be the D (8 bases). V gave up 6 bases and J gave up 5 bases, with 29 bases separating them. Germline lookup yields CDR1 SQVTM and CDR2 ANQGSEA. This CDR3 is 17 amino acids long. The CDR3 nucleotides are TGCAGCGTAACCGGGACAGGAGTCGTAGCGGGCTGGAACGAGCAGTACTTC. It is translated as CSVTGTGVVAGWNEQYF.

V and J are TRBV6-5 and TRBJ1-4, with 12 bases identical to TRBD1. CDR3 length: 15 residues. Trimming cost V 5 bases and J 8 bases; bases outside gene matches: 6. From germline, CDR1 is MNHEY and CDR2 SVGAGI. CDR3 sequence (DNA): TGTGCCAGCAGTGGGACAGGGGGCAAGGTAGAAAAACTGTTTTTT. It encodes CASSGTGGKVEKLFF.

In this sample, this clonotype turned up a few times. The chain employs TRBV27 and TRBJ2-1, with 12 positions matching TRBD2. V dropped 5 bases and J dropped 3; count of bases not matched to a gene: 8. The CDR3 runs 17 residues. The V gene's germline CDR1 is MNHEY and CDR2 SMNVEV (reference sequence). CDR3 amino acids: CASSRTSGRLFYNEQFF. The DNA of the CDR3 is TGTGCCAGCAGTCGCACTAGCGGGAGGCTATTCTACAATGAGCAGTTCTTC.

The rearrangement joins TRBV30 to TRBJ1-1; D is perhaps TRBD1 (5 bases). Trimming pared 1 base from V and 9 bases from J, leaving 15 bases between. The V gene's germline CDR1 is GTSNPN and CDR2 SVGIG (reference sequence). This CDR3 has 13 amino acids. The CDR3 nucleotides read TGTGCCTGGAGTGCTTTCGAGGGGCTTCAAGCTTTCTTT. Amino acid sequence: CAWSAFEGLQAFF.